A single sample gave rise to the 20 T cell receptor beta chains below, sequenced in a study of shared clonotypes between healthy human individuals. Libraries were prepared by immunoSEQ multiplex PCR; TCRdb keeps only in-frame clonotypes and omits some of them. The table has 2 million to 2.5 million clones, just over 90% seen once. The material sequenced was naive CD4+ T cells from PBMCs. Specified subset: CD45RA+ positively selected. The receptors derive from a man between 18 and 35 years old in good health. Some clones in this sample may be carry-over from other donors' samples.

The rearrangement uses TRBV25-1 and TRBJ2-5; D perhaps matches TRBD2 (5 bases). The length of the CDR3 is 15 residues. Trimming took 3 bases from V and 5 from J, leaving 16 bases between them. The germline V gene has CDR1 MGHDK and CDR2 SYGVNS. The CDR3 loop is CASSDSRGNGETQYF. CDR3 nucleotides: TGTGCCAGCAGTGACTCCCGAGGGAACGGGGAGACCCAGTACTTC.

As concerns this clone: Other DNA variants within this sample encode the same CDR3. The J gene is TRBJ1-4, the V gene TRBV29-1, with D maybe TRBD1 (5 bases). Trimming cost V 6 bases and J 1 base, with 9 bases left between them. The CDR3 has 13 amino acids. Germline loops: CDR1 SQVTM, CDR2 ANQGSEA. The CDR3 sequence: CSVLTGTNEKLFF. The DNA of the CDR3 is TGCAGCGTCCTAACAGGAACTAATGAAAAACTGTTTTTT.

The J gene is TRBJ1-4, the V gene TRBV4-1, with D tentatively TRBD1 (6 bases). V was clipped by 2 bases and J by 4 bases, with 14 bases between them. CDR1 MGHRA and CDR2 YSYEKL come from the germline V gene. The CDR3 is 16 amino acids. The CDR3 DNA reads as TGCGCCAGCAGCCAATCCAAACAGGGAGGTAATGAAAAACTGTTTTTT. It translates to CASSQSKQGGNEKLFF.

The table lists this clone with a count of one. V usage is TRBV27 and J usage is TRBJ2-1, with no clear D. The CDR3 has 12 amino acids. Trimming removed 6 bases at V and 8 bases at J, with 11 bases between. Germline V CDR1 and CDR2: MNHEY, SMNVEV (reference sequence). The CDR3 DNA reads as TGTGCCAGCAGCGTACGAGGCCATGAGCAGTTCTTC. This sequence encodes CASSVRGHEQFF.

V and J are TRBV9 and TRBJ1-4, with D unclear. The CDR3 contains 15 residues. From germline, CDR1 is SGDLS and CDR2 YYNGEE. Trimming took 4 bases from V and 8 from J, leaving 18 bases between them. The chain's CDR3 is CASSINVGGYEKLFF. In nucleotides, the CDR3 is TGTGCCAGCAGCATCAATGTAGGTGGATACGAAAAACTGTTTTTT.

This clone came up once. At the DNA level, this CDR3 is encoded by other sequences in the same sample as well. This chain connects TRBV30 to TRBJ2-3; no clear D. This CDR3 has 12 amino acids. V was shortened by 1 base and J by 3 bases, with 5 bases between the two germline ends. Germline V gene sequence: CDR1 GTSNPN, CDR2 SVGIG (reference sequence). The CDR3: CAWSALTDTQYF. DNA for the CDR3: TGTGCCTGGAGTGCACTAACAGATACGCAGTATTTT.

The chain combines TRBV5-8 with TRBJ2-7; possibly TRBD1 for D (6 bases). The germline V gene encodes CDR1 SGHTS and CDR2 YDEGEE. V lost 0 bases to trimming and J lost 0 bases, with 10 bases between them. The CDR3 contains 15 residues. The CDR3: CASSLEGQSSYEQYF. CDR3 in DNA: TGTGCCAGCAGCTTGGAAGGACAGAGCTCCTACGAGCAGTACTTC.

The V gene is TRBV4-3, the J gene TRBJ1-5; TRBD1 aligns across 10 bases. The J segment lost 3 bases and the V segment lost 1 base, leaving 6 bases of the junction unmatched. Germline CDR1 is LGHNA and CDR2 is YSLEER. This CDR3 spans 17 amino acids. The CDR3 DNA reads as TGCGCCAGCAGCCAAGCCACCGGGACAGGGGCCAATCAGCCCCAGCATTTT. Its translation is CASSQATGTGANQPQHF.

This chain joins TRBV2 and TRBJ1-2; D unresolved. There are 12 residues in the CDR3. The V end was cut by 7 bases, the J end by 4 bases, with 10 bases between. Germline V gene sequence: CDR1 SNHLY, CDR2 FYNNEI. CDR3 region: CASMQGSYGYTF. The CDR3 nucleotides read TGTGCCAGCATGCAAGGGTCCTATGGCTACACCTTC.

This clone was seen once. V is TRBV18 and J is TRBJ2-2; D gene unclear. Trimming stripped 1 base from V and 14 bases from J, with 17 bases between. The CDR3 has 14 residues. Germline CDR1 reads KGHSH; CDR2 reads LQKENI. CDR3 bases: TGTGCCAGCTCACCACGGAGCGATCCCTTGGTCCTGTTTTTT. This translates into CASSPRSDPLVLFF.

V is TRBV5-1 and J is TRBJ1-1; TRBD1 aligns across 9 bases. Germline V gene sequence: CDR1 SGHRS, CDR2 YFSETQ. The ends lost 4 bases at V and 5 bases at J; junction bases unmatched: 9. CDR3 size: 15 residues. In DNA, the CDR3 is TGCGCCAGCAGCAGTATCGACAGGGGGAATACTGAAGCTTTCTTT. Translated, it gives CASSSIDRGNTEAFF.

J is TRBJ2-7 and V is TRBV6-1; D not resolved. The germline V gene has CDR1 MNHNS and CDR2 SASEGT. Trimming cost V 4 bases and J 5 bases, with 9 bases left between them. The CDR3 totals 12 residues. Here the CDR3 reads CASSGAVDEQYF. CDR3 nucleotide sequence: TGTGCCAGCAGTGGTGCTGTAGACGAGCAGTACTTC.

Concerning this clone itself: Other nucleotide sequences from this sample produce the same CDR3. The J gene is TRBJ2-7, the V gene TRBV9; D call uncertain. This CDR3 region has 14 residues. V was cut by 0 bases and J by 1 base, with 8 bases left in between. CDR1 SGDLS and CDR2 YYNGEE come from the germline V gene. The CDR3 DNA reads TGTGCCAGCAGCGTAGGTCCAGATTCCTACGAGCAGTACTTC. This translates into CASSVGPDSYEQYF.

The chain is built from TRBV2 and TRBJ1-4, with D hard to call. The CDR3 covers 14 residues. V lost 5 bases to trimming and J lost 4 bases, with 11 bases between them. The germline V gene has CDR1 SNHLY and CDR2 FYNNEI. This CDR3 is CASSRQVLNEKLFF. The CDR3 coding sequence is TGTGCCAGCAGTCGGCAGGTACTTAATGAAAAACTGTTTTTT.

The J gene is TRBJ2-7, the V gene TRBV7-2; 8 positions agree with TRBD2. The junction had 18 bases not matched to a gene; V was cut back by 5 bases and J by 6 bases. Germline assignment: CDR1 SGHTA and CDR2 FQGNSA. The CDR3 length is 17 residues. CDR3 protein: CASSPTFYSGTRGEQYF. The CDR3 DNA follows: TGTGCCAGCAGCCCTACGTTTTACTCCGGGACTAGAGGCGAGCAGTACTTC.

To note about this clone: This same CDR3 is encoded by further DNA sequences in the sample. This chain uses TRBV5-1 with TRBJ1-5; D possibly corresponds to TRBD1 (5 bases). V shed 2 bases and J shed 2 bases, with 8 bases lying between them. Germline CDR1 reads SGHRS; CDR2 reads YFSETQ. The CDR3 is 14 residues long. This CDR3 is CASSLRGGNQPQHF. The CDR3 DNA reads TGCGCCAGCAGCTTAAGGGGTGGCAATCAGCCCCAGCATTTT.

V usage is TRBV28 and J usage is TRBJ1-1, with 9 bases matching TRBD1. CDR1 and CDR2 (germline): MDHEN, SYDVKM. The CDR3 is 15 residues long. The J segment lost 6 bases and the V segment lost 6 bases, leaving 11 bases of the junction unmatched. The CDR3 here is CASSTGGTGTPEAFF. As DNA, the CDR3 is TGTGCCAGCAGCACGGGGGGGACAGGGACCCCTGAAGCTTTCTTT.

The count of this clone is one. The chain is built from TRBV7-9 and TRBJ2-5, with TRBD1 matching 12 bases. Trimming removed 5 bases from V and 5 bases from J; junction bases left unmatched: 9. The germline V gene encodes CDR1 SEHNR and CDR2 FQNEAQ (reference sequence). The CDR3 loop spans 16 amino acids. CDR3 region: CASSTGTGGMVETQYF. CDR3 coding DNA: TGTGCCAGCAGCACGGGGACAGGGGGCATGGTGGAGACCCAGTACTTC.

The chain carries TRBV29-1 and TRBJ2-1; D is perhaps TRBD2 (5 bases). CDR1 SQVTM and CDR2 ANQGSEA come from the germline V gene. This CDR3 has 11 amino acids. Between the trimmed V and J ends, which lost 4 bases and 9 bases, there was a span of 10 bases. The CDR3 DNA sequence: TGCAGCGTTGTTTTAGGGAGTGAGCAGTTCTTC. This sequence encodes CSVVLGSEQFF.

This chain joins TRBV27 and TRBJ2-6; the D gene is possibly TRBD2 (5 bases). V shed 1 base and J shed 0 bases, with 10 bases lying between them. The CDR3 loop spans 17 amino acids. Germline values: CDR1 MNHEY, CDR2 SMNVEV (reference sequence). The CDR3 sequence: CASSLFGIISGANVLTF. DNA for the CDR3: TGTGCCAGCAGTTTATTCGGGATCATCTCTGGGGCCAACGTCCTGACTTTC.